A selection of T cell receptor beta chains follows, all from one sample in a study of blood T cell repertoires in COVID-19. The repertoire was sequenced with immunoSEQ multiplex PCR; TCRdb's copy has only in-frame clones and lacks some. Among under 150,000 clones listed, about 91% were seen once. Sequenced sample: peripheral blood. All receptors derive from a human donor in a cohort sampled during active COVID-19. Each CDR3 is given with its conserved first and last residue. The D gene is left open where the match is weak. Clone size appears in some rows only: once, few, many, or a class for an expanded clone.

clone_size j_call v_call d_call cdr3_nt cdr3_aa
NA TRBJ2-1 TRBV14 TRBD2 TGTGCCAGCAGCCAAGAGACGCCTAGCGGGGTTTACAATGAGCAGTTCTTC CASSQETPSGVYNEQFF
NA TRBJ2-5 TRBV12-3/TRBV12-4 NA TGTGCCAGCACCTACGGGGAGTCCGGGACCCAGTACTTC CASTYGESGTQYF
NA TRBJ2-7 TRBV11-2 TRBD1 TGTGCCTCCCAGGGGGCGGCAGCCTACGAGCAGTACTTC CASQGAAAYEQYF
NA TRBJ2-7 TRBV7-9 TRBD1 TGTGCCAGCAGCTTAGCAGGGGGCGGGGAGCAGTACTTC CASSLAGGGEQYF
NA TRBJ1-2 TRBV5-6 TRBD1 TGTGCCAGCAGCGGACGGACAGGGGTGAACTATGGCTACACCTTC CASSGRTGVNYGYTF
NA TRBJ2-1 TRBV5-1 NA TGCGCCAGCAGTCCTCATCCCGGGAGCGCAAATGAGCAGTTCTTC CASSPHPGSANEQFF
NA TRBJ2-7 TRBV29-1 NA TGCAGCGTTGAGGAGGTCGGGGTCAGTGGCTACGAGCAGTACTTC CSVEEVGVSGYEQYF
NA TRBJ1-6 TRBV9 TRBD1 TGTGCCAGCAGCGCCGGACAGGGTATGGGATACTCACCCCTCCACTTT CASSAGQGMGYSPLHF
few TRBJ1-3 TRBV11-1 NA TGTGCCAGCAGCTTTGGGGAGAGCTCTGGAAACACCATATATTTT CASSFGESSGNTIYF
NA TRBJ2-7 TRBV28 TRBD2 TGTGCCAGCAGTCTTGGGACTAGCGGACGGGAGCAGTACTTC CASSLGTSGREQYF
once TRBJ2-2 TRBV18 NA TGTGCCAGCTCACCAAAGGGAGACACCGGGGAGCTGTTTTTT CASSPKGDTGELFF
NA TRBJ2-3 TRBV5-4 NA TGTGCCAGCAGCTTGGGACAGAGAATCACAGATACGCAGTATTTT CASSLGQRITDTQYF
NA TRBJ2-1 TRBV10-3 NA TGTGCCATCAGTGCCAATTACAATGAGCAGTTCTTC CAISANYNEQFF
NA TRBJ2-6 TRBV29-1 NA TGCAGCGCTCGAGAAGGGGCCAACGTCCTGACTTTC CSAREGANVLTF
NA TRBJ2-1 TRBV7-6 TRBD2 TGTGCCAGCAGCTCAGGACTAGCGGGGATTCCCAACAATGAGCAGTTCTTC CASSSGLAGIPNNEQFF
NA TRBJ1-1 TRBV14 NA TGTGCCAGCAGCCCGCCGGGATTCCCACCGTCACTTAATGAAGCTTTCTTT CASSPPGFPPSLNEAFF
NA TRBJ2-1 TRBV4-2 NA TGTGCCAGCAGCCAAGAAAAACTCTACAATGAGCAGTTCTTC CASSQEKLYNEQFF
NA TRBJ1-5 TRBV7-3 NA TGTGCCAGCAGCTCACAGGGTAATGGCAATCAGCCCCAGCATTTT CASSSQGNGNQPQHF
NA TRBJ2-1 TRBV7-3 NA TGTGCCAGCAGCTTACGTCGCGGGGACAGCTACAATGAGCAGTTCTTC CASSLRRGDSYNEQFF
NA TRBJ2-7 TRBV2 TRBD1 TGTGCCAGCAGTTTTTCAGGGCAGGGGGCCTACGAGCAGTACTTC CASSFSGQGAYEQYF
NA TRBJ2-5 TRBV30 TRBD2 TGTGCCTGGAGGCGTAGCGGGGGCCCCCAAGAGACCCAGTACTTC CAWRRSGGPQETQYF
NA TRBJ2-5 TRBV2 TRBD2 TGTGCCAGCAGTGAAGCTGGGAGGGCCCAGTACTTC CASSEAGRAQYF
NA TRBJ1-1 TRBV18 TRBD1 TGTGCCAGCTCACCAAGTAGACAGGGTTTAAGAAACACTGAAGCTTTCTTT CASSPSRQGLRNTEAFF
NA TRBJ1-1 TRBV7-9 NA TGTGCCAGCAGCTATCAGACAGGCTTGAACACTGAAGCTTTCTTT CASSYQTGLNTEAFF
NA TRBJ2-5 TRBV5-4 NA TGTGCCAGCAGCCCCTTCGGGGCGGGGGAGACCCAGTACTTC CASSPFGAGETQYF
NA TRBJ2-6 TRBV7-9 TRBD1 TGTGCCAGCAGCACCACGAAGGGGGCGATGGGTGGGGCCAACGTCCTGACTTTC CASSTTKGAMGGANVLTF
once TRBJ2-5 TRBV2 NA TGTGCCAGCAGTCGAGGCAGGGAAGAGACCCAGTACTTC CASSRGREETQYF
NA TRBJ2-7 TRBV5-5 NA TGTGCCAGCAGCTTTCTGTACGAGCAGTACTTC CASSFLYEQYF
once TRBJ1-4 TRBV2 NA TGTGCCAGCAGCGATCTTGGGACAACGGGCGGTGAAAAACTGTTTTTT CASSDLGTTGGEKLFF
NA TRBJ2-3 TRBV19 NA TGTGCCAGTACCCTGACAGGATACTCCACAGATACGCAGTATTTT CASTLTGYSTDTQYF
few TRBJ2-5 TRBV12-5 TRBD1 TGTGCTAGTGGTTTGGTGGCCAGGGGGCGTATGAAGACCCAGTACTTC CASGLVARGRMKTQYF
NA TRBJ1-6 TRBV9 NA TGTGCCAGCAGCGTAGCGAGCAGGGTTGGTTCACCCCTCCACTTT CASSVASRVGSPLHF
NA TRBJ1-5 TRBV6-5 NA TGTGCCAGCAGTAGACAGGTCAATCAGCCCCAGCATTTT CASSRQVNQPQHF
NA TRBJ2-3 TRBV29-1 TRBD2 TGCAGCGTTCGGGGCGGGGGGCCCTTCGGCACAGATACGCAGTATTTT CSVRGGGPFGTDTQYF
NA TRBJ1-2 TRBV6-1 NA TGTGCCAGCAGTGAAGGGCCAGCGGGCTATGGCTACACCTTC CASSEGPAGYGYTF
NA TRBJ1-6 TRBV3-1/TRBV3-2 TRBD1 TGTGCCAGCAGCCACCTGGACAGGGGAAATTCACCCCTCCACTTT CASSHLDRGNSPLHF
NA TRBJ2-2 TRBV30 TRBD1 TGTGCCTGGAGGAGGACAGGTTCGAACACCGGGGAGCTGTTTTTT CAWRRTGSNTGELFF
NA TRBJ2-2 TRBV6-5 NA TGTGCCAGCAGTTCGGGGGGCCAGAACACCGGGGAGCTGTTTTTT CASSSGGQNTGELFF
NA TRBJ2-7 TRBV7-9 NA TGTGCCAGCAGCTTAGAGGGGTGGGGCTCCTACGAGCAGTACTTC CASSLEGWGSYEQYF
NA TRBJ1-6 TRBV7-8 NA TGTGCCAGCAGCTTAGACAGGGCGTCTCTCAATTCACCCCTCCACTTT CASSLDRASLNSPLHF
NA TRBJ1-6 TRBV30 NA TGTGCCTGGAGTGCAAACTCCGGGACACACTATAATTCACCCCTCCACTTT CAWSANSGTHYNSPLHF
NA TRBJ1-1 TRBV18 NA TGTGCCAGCTCACCAACACAGGGCTTTAACACTGAAGCTTTCTTT CASSPTQGFNTEAFF
NA TRBJ1-5 TRBV6-5 NA TGTGCCAGCAGACCCCGGCAGGGAGGGAGTCAGCCCCAGCATTTT CASRPRQGGSQPQHF
NA TRBJ1-6 TRBV5-4 NA TGTGCCAGCAGCTTGGGAGGGTGGACCTATAATTCACCCCTCCACTTT CASSLGGWTYNSPLHF
NA TRBJ2-4 TRBV5-1 NA TGCGCCAGCAGCCCAGGGGACAACCCAAACATTCAGTACTTC CASSPGDNPNIQYF
few TRBJ1-5 TRBV19 NA TGTGCCAGTAGTATAGGGGGGGGCCTGGGGAGTCAGCCCCAGCATTTT CASSIGGGLGSQPQHF
NA TRBJ2-3 TRBV5-1 NA TGCGCCAGCAGCTTGGGACAGGCTTCATTCGCAGATACGCAGTATTTT CASSLGQASFADTQYF
NA TRBJ1-6 TRBV27 TRBD1 TGTGCCAGCAGTTTCTCCGAACCTGGACAGGGACAAGATTCACCCCTCCACTTT CASSFSEPGQGQDSPLHF
once TRBJ2-1 TRBV4-3 TRBD2 TGCGCCAGCAGCCAAGATCGGCGGGGGGGCCTGTACAATGAGCAGTTCTTC CASSQDRRGGLYNEQFF
NA TRBJ1-3 TRBV11-2 NA TGTGCCAGCAGCTTAGATTCCAGCTCTGGAAACACCATATATTTT CASSLDSSSGNTIYF
NA TRBJ1-1 TRBV11-2 NA TGTGCCAGCAGCCAACAGGCCGGCACTGAAGCTTTCTTT CASSQQAGTEAFF
NA TRBJ1-1 TRBV12-3/TRBV12-4 NA TGTGCCAGCAGTTTAAGCGTGAGGATTGAAGCTTTCTTT CASSLSVRIEAFF
NA TRBJ1-2 TRBV4-1 NA TGCGCCAGCAGCCAGGAAGGGCGCGGGGGCTACACCTTC CASSQEGRGGYTF